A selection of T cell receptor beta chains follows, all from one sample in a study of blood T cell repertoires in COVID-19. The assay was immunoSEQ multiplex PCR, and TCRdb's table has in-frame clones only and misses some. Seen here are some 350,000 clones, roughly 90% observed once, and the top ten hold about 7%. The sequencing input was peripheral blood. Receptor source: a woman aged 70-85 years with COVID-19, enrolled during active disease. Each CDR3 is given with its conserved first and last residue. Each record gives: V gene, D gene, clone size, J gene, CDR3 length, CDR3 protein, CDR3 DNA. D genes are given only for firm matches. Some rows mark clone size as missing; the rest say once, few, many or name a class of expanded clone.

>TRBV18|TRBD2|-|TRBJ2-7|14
CASSPGTSGWEQYF
TGTGCCAGCTCACCGGGGACTAGCGGGTGGGAGCAGTACTTC
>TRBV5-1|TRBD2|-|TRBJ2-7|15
CASSLGTSDYYEQYF
TGCGCCAGCAGCTTGGGGACTAGCGATTACTACGAGCAGTACTTC
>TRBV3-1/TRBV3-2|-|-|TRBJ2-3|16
CASSQGGGGKTDTQYF
TGTGCCAGCAGCCAAGGAGGGGGGGGGAAGACAGATACGCAGTATTTT
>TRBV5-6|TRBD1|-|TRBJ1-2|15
CASSRYDRDNYGYTF
TGTGCCAGCAGCCGATACGACAGGGATAACTATGGCTACACCTTC
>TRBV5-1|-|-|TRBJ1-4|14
CASSYGESNEKLFF
TGCGCCAGCAGCTACGGGGAAAGTAATGAAAAACTGTTTTTT
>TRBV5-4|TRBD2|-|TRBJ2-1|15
CASSPLGGTYNEQFF
TGTGCCAGCAGTCCCTTGGGGGGGACCTACAATGAGCAGTTCTTC
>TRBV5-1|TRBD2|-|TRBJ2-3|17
CASSLISGGYGTDTQYF
TGCGCCAGCAGCTTGATTAGCGGGGGATATGGCACAGATACGCAGTATTTT
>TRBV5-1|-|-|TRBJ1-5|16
CASSFSPGKINQPQHF
TGCGCCAGCAGCTTCTCTCCAGGGAAAATCAATCAGCCCCAGCATTTT
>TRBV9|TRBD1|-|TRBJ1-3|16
CASSSKTGVSGNTIYF
TGTGCCAGCAGCTCAAAAACAGGGGTCTCTGGAAACACCATATATTTT
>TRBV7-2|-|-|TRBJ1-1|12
CASSLQGVQAFF
TGTGCCAGCAGCCTACAGGGAGTCCAGGCTTTCTTT
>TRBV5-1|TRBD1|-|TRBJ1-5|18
CASSPKDRGHDSNQPQHF
TGCGCCAGCAGCCCGAAAGACAGGGGCCACGATAGCAATCAGCCCCAGCATTTT
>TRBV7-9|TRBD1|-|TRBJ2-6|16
CASSYKGADGANVLTF
TGTGCCAGCAGCTATAAGGGGGCGGATGGGGCCAACGTCCTGACTTTC
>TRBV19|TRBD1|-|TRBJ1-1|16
CASSMALGQGDTEAFF
TGTGCCAGTAGTATGGCCCTGGGACAGGGGGACACTGAAGCTTTCTTT
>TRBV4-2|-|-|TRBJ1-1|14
CASSPWGLFAEAFF
TGTGCCAGCAGCCCCTGGGGGCTCTTTGCTGAAGCTTTCTTT
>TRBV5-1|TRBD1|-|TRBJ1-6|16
CASSLVVGGLGSPLHF
TGCGCCAGCAGCTTGGTGGTAGGGGGCCTCGGCTCACCCCTCCACTTT
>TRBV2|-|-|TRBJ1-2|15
CASSPGQRSNYGYTF
TGTGCCAGCAGTCCCGGACAGCGGTCTAACTATGGCTACACCTTC
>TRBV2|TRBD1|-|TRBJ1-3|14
CASREDRAGNTIYF
TGTGCCAGCAGGGAGGACAGGGCTGGAAACACCATATATTTT
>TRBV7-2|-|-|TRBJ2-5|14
CASSLGGQGETQYF
TGTGCCAGCAGCTTAGGGGGGCAAGGGGAGACCCAGTACTTC
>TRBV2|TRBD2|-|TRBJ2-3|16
CASRPRLAGLKDTQYF
TGTGCCAGCAGACCCCGACTAGCGGGGCTGAAAGATACGCAGTATTTT
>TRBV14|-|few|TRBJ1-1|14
CASSQVGGNTEAFF
TGTGCCAGCAGCCAAGTCGGGGGGAACACTGAAGCTTTCTTT
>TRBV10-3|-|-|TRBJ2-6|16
CAISDFGQSGANVLTF
TGTGCCATCAGTGATTTTGGTCAGTCTGGGGCCAACGTCCTGACTTTC
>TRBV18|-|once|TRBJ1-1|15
CASSPPAGTITEAFF
TGTGCCAGCTCCCCCCCGGCCGGGACAATCACTGAAGCTTTCTTT
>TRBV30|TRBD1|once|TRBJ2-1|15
CAWSGAGGIHNEQFF
TGTGCCTGGAGTGGGGCAGGGGGTATCCACAATGAGCAGTTCTTC
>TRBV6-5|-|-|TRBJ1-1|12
CASSPDSSEAFF
TGTGCCAGCAGCCCCGACAGCTCTGAAGCTTTCTTT
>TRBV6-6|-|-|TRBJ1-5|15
CASSYHPQGNQPQHF
TGTGCCAGCAGTTACCACCCACAGGGTAATCAGCCCCAGCATTTT
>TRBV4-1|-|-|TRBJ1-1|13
CASSRGGITEAFF
TGCGCCAGCAGCCGTGGGGGGATCACTGAAGCTTTCTTT
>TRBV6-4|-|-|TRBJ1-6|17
CASSDRTANSYNSPLHF
TGTGCCAGCAGTGACAGGACAGCAAACTCCTATAATTCACCCCTCCACTTT
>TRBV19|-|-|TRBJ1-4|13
CASSGQVNEKLFF
TGTGCCAGCAGTGGGCAGGTTAATGAAAAACTGTTTTTT
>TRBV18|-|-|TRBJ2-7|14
CASSPRLDSYEQYF
TGTGCCAGCTCACCACGACTAGACTCCTACGAGCAGTACTTC
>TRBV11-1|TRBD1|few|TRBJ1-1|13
CASSHRGRTEAFF
TGTGCCAGCAGTCACAGGGGGCGGACTGAAGCTTTCTTT
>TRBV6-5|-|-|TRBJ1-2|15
CASRIGGVGNYGYTF
TGTGCCAGCAGAATAGGCGGGGTAGGGAACTATGGCTACACCTTC
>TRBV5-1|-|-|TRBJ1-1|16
CASSLRGGGKNTEAFF
TGCGCCAGCAGCTTGCGAGGGGGAGGGAAGAACACTGAAGCTTTCTTT
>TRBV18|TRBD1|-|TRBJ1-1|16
CASSPQTGTSNTEAFF
TGTGCCAGCTCACCGCAGACAGGGACTTCGAACACTGAAGCTTTCTTT
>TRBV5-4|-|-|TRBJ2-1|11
CASSFHYEQFF
TGTGCCAGCAGCTTCCACTATGAGCAGTTCTTC
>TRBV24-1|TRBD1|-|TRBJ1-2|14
CATSDPGGGYGYTF
TGTGCCACCAGTGATCCAGGGGGCGGCTATGGCTACACCTTC
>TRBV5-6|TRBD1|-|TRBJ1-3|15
CASTMTGGPGNTIYF
TGTGCCAGCACCATGACAGGGGGCCCTGGAAACACCATATATTTT
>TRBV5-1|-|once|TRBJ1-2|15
CASSLALSSNYGYTF
TGCGCCAGCAGCTTGGCACTATCGTCTAACTATGGCTACACCTTC
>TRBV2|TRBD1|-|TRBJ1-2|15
CASPFEAVTGSGYTF
TGTGCCAGCCCCTTCGAGGCGGTGACAGGGAGTGGCTACACCTTC
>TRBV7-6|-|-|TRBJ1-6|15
CASSLEAGTNSPLHF
TGTGCCAGCAGCTTAGAAGCGGGGACTAATTCACCCCTCCACTTT
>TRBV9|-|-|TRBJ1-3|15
CASSPHGGTGNTIYF
TGTGCCAGCAGCCCCCACGGGGGAACTGGAAACACCATATATTTT
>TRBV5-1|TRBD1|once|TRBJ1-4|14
CASTLTGTNEKLFF
TGCGCCAGCACCTTGACAGGGACTAATGAAAAACTGTTTTTT
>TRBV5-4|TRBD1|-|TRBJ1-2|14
CASSYADRERGYTF
TGTGCCAGCAGCTATGCGGACAGGGAGAGGGGCTACACCTTC
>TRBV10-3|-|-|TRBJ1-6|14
CAITGDPYNSPLHF
TGTGCCATCACGGGGGACCCCTATAATTCACCCCTCCACTTT
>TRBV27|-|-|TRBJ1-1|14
CASSREDLNTEAFF
TGTGCCAGCAGCCGGGAGGATCTGAACACTGAAGCTTTCTTT
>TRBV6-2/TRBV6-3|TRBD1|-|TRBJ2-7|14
CASSLRGSGYEQYF
TGTGCCAGCAGTCTCAGGGGGTCTGGTTACGAGCAGTACTTC
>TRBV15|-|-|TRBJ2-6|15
CATSRGDSGANVLTF
TGTGCCACCAGCAGAGGAGACTCTGGGGCCAACGTCCTGACTTTC
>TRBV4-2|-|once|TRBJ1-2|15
CASSQGKGIHYGYTF
TGTGCCAGCAGCCAAGGGAAGGGGATTCACTATGGCTACACCTTC
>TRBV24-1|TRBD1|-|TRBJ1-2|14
CATSTTGAVYGYTF
TGTGCCACCAGTACGACAGGGGCTGTATATGGCTACACCTTC
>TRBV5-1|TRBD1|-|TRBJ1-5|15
CASSAGTGWDQPQHF
TGCGCCAGCAGCGCCGGGACAGGGTGGGATCAGCCCCAGCATTTT
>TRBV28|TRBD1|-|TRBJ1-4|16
CASSLPRGVNDEKLFF
TGTGCCAGCAGTTTGCCCAGGGGGGTGAATGATGAAAAACTGTTTTTT
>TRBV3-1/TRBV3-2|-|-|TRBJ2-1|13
CASSQDLGGGSVF
TGTGCCAGCAGCCAAGATTTGGGCGGGGGCTCAGTCTTC